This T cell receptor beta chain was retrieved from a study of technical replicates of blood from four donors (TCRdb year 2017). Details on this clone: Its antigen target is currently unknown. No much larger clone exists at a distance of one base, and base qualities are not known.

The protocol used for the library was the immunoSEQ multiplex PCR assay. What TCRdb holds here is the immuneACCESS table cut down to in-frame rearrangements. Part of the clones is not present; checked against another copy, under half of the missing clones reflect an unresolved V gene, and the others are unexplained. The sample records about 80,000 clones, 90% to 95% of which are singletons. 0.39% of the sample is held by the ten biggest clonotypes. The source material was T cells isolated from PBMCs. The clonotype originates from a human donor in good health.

Here the CDR3 is given as CASTSDRLLGYTF. The DNA sequence is TGTGCCAGCACCTCCGACAGGCTACTCGGCTACACCTTC. The chain is assembled from TRBV28 and TRBJ1-2, and possibly TRBD1, on 6 matching bases. The germline ends are 17 bases apart after V is trimmed by 7 bases and J by 8 bases. The CDR3 runs 13 amino acids, cysteine and phenylalanine included. Left in the record is the CDR3 DNA by itself, 39 bases read in frame from the first base. CDR1 is given as MDHEN and CDR2 as SYDVKM, both from the germline V gene.